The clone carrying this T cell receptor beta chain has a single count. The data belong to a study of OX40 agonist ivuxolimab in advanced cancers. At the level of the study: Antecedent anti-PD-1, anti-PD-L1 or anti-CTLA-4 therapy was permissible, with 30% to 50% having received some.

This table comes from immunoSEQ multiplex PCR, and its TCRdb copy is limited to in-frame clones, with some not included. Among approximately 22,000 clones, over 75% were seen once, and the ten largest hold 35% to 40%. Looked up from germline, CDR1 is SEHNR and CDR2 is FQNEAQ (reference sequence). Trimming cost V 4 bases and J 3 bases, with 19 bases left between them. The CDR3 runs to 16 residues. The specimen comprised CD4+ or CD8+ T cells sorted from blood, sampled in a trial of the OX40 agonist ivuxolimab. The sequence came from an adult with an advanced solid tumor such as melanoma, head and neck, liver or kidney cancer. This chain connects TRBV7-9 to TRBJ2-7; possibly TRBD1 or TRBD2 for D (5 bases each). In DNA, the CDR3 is TGTGCCAGCAGCTCTCCCCCAGAGAGGGACCTCTACGAGCAGTACTTC. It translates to CASSSPPERDLYEQYF.